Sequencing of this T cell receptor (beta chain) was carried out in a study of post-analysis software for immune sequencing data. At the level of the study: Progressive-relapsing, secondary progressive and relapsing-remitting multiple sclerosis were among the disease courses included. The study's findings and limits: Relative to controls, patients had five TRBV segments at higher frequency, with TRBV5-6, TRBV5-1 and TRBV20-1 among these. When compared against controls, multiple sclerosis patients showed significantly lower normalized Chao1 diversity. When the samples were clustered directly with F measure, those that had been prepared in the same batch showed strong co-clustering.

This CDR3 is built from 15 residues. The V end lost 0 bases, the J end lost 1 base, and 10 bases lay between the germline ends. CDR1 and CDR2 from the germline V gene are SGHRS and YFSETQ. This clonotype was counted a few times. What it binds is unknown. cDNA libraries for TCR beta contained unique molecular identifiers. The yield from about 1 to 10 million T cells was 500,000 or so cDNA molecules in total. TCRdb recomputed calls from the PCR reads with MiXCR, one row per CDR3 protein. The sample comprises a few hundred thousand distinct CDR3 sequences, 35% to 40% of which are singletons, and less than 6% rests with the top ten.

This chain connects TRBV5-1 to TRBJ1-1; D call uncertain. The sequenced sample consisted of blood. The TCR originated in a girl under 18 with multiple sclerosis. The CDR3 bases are TGCGCCAGCAGCTTGGCCCCTGGGCGGAACACTGAAGCTTTCTTT. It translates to CASSLAPGRNTEAFF. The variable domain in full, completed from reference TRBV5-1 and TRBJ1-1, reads KAGVTQTPRYLIKTRGQQVTLSCSPISGHRSVSWYQQTPGQGLQFLFEYFSETQRNKGNFPGRFSGRQFSNSRSEMNVSTLELGDSALYLCASSLAPGRNTEAFFGQGTRLTVV.